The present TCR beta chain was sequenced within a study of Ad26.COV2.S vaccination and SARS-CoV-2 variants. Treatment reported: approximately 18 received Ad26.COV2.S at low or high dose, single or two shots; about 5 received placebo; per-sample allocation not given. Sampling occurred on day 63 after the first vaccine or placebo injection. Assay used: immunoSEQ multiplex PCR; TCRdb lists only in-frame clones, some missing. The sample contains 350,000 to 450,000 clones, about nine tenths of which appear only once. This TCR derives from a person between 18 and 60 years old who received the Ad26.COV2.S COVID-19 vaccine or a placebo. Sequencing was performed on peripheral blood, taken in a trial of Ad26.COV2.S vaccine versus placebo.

CDR3 DNA sequence: TGTGCCAGCTCACCGGGCAGAAAAGAGACCCAGTACTTC. Residues: CASSPGRKETQYF. The rearrangement joins TRBV18 to TRBJ2-5; D is undetermined. There are 13 residues in the CDR3. The ends were cut back, 3 bases at V and 3 bases at J, with 8 bases in the middle. Germline V gene sequence: CDR1 KGHSH, CDR2 LQKENI.